The 21 T cell receptor beta chains given below trace back to one sample, sequenced in a study of T-cell memory formation after mild COVID-19. TCRdb used MiXCR to reprocess the 5' RACE reads, holding one entry per CDR3 protein. The sample yields 400,000 to 500,000 distinct CDR3 sequences, 15% to 25% seen once. The sequencing sample was made of PBMCs or a T cell subset sorted from them (not recorded which). The origin of the receptors is an adult woman who had mild COVID-19 (a few samples of this study predate the infection). Cell type and time point are not known.

The sample holds a few counts of this clonotype. The CDR3 bases are TGTGCCAGCAGCTGGGGACAGGGGGCCACCGGGGAGCTGTTTTTT. Amino acids: CASSWGQGATGELFF. V usage is TRBV9 and J usage is TRBJ2-2; the match to TRBD1 covers 12 bases. Germline V gene lookup returns CDR1 SGDLS and CDR2 YYNGEE. The CDR3 spans 15 residues. Germline trimming cut 4 bases from V and 4 bases from J; bases unmatched to any gene: 2.

This clonotype was counted only a few times. The J gene is TRBJ2-7, the V gene TRBV12-3 or TRBV12-4; 7 nucleotides agree with TRBD1. The CDR3 is made up of 14 amino acids. V was pared by 5 bases and J by 3 bases, with 7 bases of the junction left unmatched. CDR3 protein: CASSGSTGVYEQYF. The CDR3 DNA reads as TGTGCCAGCAGTGGGTCTACAGGGGTCTACGAGCAGTACTTC.

This chain uses TRBV5-1 with TRBJ2-4; D may correspond to TRBD1 or TRBD2 (5 bases each). Deletions cut 4 bases from V and 0 bases from J, with 20 bases between. The length of the CDR3 is 18 residues. The V gene's germline CDR1 is SGHRS and CDR2 YFSETQ. The CDR3, as DNA: TGCGCCAGCAGCCCCGTTGAGGGACCCACCCTAGCCAAAAACATTCAGTACTTC. It codes for CASSPVEGPTLAKNIQYF.

There are a few counts of this clonotype. The chain links TRBV4-2 to TRBJ2-5; 9 bases line up with TRBD2. Germline CDR1 is LGHNA and CDR2 is YNFKEQ. Trimming took 7 bases from V and 7 from J; bases not matched to a gene: 10. The CDR3 runs 14 residues. The CDR3 reads CASTRAGGLGTQYF. CDR3 bases: TGTGCCAGCACCCGGGCGGGGGGGCTCGGGACCCAGTACTTC.

The chain recombines TRBV20-1 with TRBJ2-7; 10 nucleotides align to TRBD1. Germline V lookup: CDR1 DFQATT, CDR2 SNEGSKA (reference sequence). The CDR3 runs to 14 residues. The trim removed 0 bases at V and 5 bases at J, leaving 4 bases unmatched. CDR3 in amino acids: CSARDGTGVDEQYF. For the CDR3, the DNA is TGCAGTGCTAGAGATGGGACAGGGGTTGACGAGCAGTACTTC.

This clonotype has just a few counts. The rearrangement uses TRBV7-8 and TRBJ2-7; tentatively, D is TRBD2 (6 bases). The CDR3 sequence is 15 residues long. V shed 1 base and J shed 3 bases, with 13 bases lying between them. From germline, CDR1 is SGHVS and CDR2 FQNEAQ. CDR3 bases: TGTGCCAGCAGCTTAGGGGATAGCGGCCACTACGAGCAGTACTTC. This codes for CASSLGDSGHYEQYF.

This clonotype has only a few counts. The V gene is TRBV7-9, the J gene TRBJ2-1; D remains unclear. Trimming took off 1 base at V and 2 bases at J, with 9 bases between the two ends. This CDR3 region has 15 residues. Per the germline V gene, CDR1 is SEHNR and CDR2 is FQNEAQ (reference sequence). DNA for the CDR3: TGTGCCAGCAGCTTAGAAAGGGAACCCTACAATGAGCAGTTCTTC. Amino acid sequence: CASSLEREPYNEQFF.

J is TRBJ2-6 and V is TRBV4-3, with a tentative D call TRBD2 (6 bases). This CDR3 comprises 15 residues. V was clipped by 5 bases and J by 2 bases, with 10 bases between them. Germline assignment: CDR1 LGHNA and CDR2 YSLEER. The CDR3 nucleotides read TGCGCCAGCAGCGGGGGGACGGCTGGGGCCAACGTCCTGACTTTC. Translation: CASSGGTAGANVLTF.

The chain links TRBV6-1 to TRBJ1-5, with a weak D call TRBD1 (6 bases). The V end lost 2 bases, the J end lost 2 bases, and 7 bases lay between the germline ends. Germline V CDR1 and CDR2: MNHNS, SASEGT. The CDR3 sequence is 14 residues long. CDR3 DNA sequence: TGTGCCAGCAGTGAATGGACAGGCAATCAGCCCCAGCATTTT. The encoded protein is CASSEWTGNQPQHF.

The chain links TRBV24-1 to TRBJ2-5; the D gene is possibly TRBD2 (5 bases). The CDR3 has 15 residues. V lost 4 bases, J lost 5 bases, and 16 bases lay in between. The germline V gene has CDR1 KGHDR and CDR2 SFDVKD. The CDR3 DNA reads as TGTGCCACCAGTGACTACGGACTTGACTTGGAGACCCAGTACTTC. Translating it yields CATSDYGLDLETQYF.

The chain carries TRBV6-5 and TRBJ2-2, with TRBD2 matching 7 bases. Per the germline V gene, CDR1 is MNHEY and CDR2 is SVGAGI. V lost 3 bases and J lost 3; bases outside the gene matches: 1. The CDR3 spans 14 residues. CDR3 loop: CASSYGGDTGELFF. DNA of the CDR3: TGTGCCAGCAGTTATGGGGGGGACACCGGGGAGCTGTTTTTT.

This clonotype was detected only a few times. The gene calls are TRBV6-5 and TRBJ2-5; D not certain. Germline lookup yields CDR1 MNHEY and CDR2 SVGAGI. This CDR3 has 12 residues. With 2 bases removed from V and 0 bases from J, the gap between germline ends came to 1 base. The CDR3 sequence: CASSYDQETQYF. As DNA, the CDR3 is TGTGCCAGCAGTTACGACCAAGAGACCCAGTACTTC.

V usage is TRBV25-1 and J usage is TRBJ2-5; 7 bases line up with TRBD1. The CDR3 contains 15 residues. Germline V gene sequence: CDR1 MGHDK, CDR2 SYGVNS. Germline trimming cut 6 bases from V and 5 bases from J; bases unmatched to any gene: 12. This CDR3 reads CASSSGTMGQETQYF. DNA of the CDR3: TGTGCCAGCAGCTCCGGGACAATGGGACAGGAGACCCAGTACTTC. The whole variable domain, filled in from reference TRBV25-1 and TRBJ2-5, reads EADIYQTPRYLVIGTGKKITLECSQTMGHDKMYWYQQDPGMELHLIHYSYGVNSTEKGDLSSESTVSRIRTEHFPLTLESARPSHTSQYLCASSSGTMGQETQYFGPGTRLLVL.

This clonotype was counted a few times. This chain uses TRBV3-1 with TRBJ2-3; 12 positions match TRBD2. V shed 0 bases, J shed 2 bases, and the junction held 12 bases outside the gene matches. The V gene's germline CDR1 is LGHDT and CDR2 YNNKEL (reference sequence). The CDR3 has 20 amino acids. CDR3 in DNA: TGTGCCAGCAGCCAAGAACTAGCGGGGGGCCAGGCAAAACACACAGATACGCAGTATTTT. Its translation: CASSQELAGGQAKHTDTQYF.

The chain joins TRBV30 to TRBJ2-7; the D is unclear. Germline CDR1 GTSNPN, CDR2 SVGIG (reference sequence). This CDR3 is built from 14 residues. Trimming stripped 0 bases from V and 3 bases from J, with 12 bases between. CDR3 residues: CAWSVSAGFYEQYF. The DNA of the CDR3 is TGTGCCTGGAGTGTATCGGCAGGATTCTACGAGCAGTACTTC.

This clonotype came up a few times. J is TRBJ2-1 and V is TRBV12-3 or TRBV12-4; D is possibly TRBD2 (7 bases). The CDR3 loop spans 13 amino acids. The V and J ends lost 10 bases and 4 bases respectively, with 14 bases between them. The CDR3 DNA reads TGTGCCACCAGCGGGACACCTTACAATGAGCAGTTCTTC. This encodes CATSGTPYNEQFF.

This clonotype has just a few counts. The chain uses TRBV28 and TRBJ1-2; 7 bases are shared with TRBD1. This CDR3 is 13 amino acids long. The J segment lost 4 bases and the V segment lost 5 bases, leaving 4 bases of the junction unmatched. The V gene's germline CDR1 is MDHEN and CDR2 SYDVKM. In nucleotides, the CDR3 is TGTGCCAGCAGTCCGGGACAGTCCTATGGCTACACCTTC. The encoded protein is CASSPGQSYGYTF.

This clonotype was seen more than once but under ten times. The chain is built from TRBV2 and TRBJ2-1; a possible D gene is TRBD2 (6 bases). CDR1 and CDR2 from the germline V gene are SNHLY and FYNNEI. This CDR3 has 14 amino acids. Trimming shortened V by 6 bases and J by 3 bases, and 12 bases separated the two germline ends. CDR3 in DNA: TGTGCCAGCAGCGGGAGAACGCTCTACAATGAGCAGTTCTTC. This codes for CASSGRTLYNEQFF.

This clonotype turned up a few times. Sequence at one end of the junction differs from germline and may be a read error. The chain couples TRBV7-2 to TRBJ2-7, with 11 bases matching TRBD2. Germline V gene lookup returns CDR1 SGHTA and CDR2 FQGNSA. The CDR3 contains 16 residues. The CDR3 loop is CASSFQAGTSGYEQYF. CDR3 coding DNA: TGTGCAAGCAGCTTCCAAGCCGGGACTAGCGGCTACGAGCAGTACTTC.

The V call is TRBV20-1, the J call TRBJ2-1, with 8 positions matching TRBD2. This CDR3 has 16 amino acids. Germline V gives CDR1 DFQATT, CDR2 SNEGSKA (reference sequence). V lost 6 bases, J lost 3 bases, and 13 bases stayed unmatched. CDR3 residues: CSARDWAGGLYNEQFF. The DNA of the CDR3 is TGCAGTGCCCGAGACTGGGCGGGAGGCCTCTACAATGAGCAGTTCTTC.

The chain employs TRBV7-2 and TRBJ1-5, with D possibly being TRBD1 (5 bases). The CDR3 runs 13 residues. The ends were cut back, 1 base at V and 7 bases at J, with 8 bases in the middle. Germline assignment: CDR1 SGHTA and CDR2 FQGNSA. DNA for the CDR3: TGTGCCAGCAGCTTAGTCAGGGTGCAGCCCCAGCATTTT. Amino acids: CASSLVRVQPQHF. Together with reference TRBV7-2 and TRBJ1-5, the CDR3 gives the full variable domain: GAGVSQSPSNKVTEKGKDVELRCDPISGHTALYWYRQSLGQGLEFLIYFQGNSAPDKSGLPSDRFSAERTGGSVSTLTIQRTQQEDSAVYLCASSLVRVQPQHFGDGTRLSIL.